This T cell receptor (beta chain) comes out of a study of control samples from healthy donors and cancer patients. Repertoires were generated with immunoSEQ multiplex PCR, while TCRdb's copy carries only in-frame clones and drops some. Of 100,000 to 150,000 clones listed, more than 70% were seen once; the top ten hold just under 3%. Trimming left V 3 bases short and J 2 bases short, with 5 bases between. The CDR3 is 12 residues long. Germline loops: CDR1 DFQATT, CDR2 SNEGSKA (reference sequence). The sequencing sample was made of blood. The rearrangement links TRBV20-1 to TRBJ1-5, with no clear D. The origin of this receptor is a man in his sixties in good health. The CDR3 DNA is TGCAGTGCTAGTTCAGGCAATCAGCCCCAGCATTTT. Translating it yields CSASSGNQPQHF.